This T cell receptor beta chain derives from a study of OX40 agonist ivuxolimab in advanced cancers. Some background on the complete study: The costimulatory receptor OX40 (CD134) was targeted by ivuxolimab, a fully human IgG2 agonistic monoclonal antibody. Intravenous ivuxolimab was administered to patients every 2 weeks at six dose levels: 0.01, 0.1, 0.3, 1.5, 3 and 10 mg/kg. Of the approximately 54 dose-escalation patients, hepatocellular carcinoma was present in about 19, melanoma in approximately 15, renal cell carcinoma in 9 and head and neck cancer in 9. The dose-escalation cohort was over 70% male with a mean age of approximately 60 years, ranging from roughly 23 to 80. Patients were allowed to have had prior anti-PD-1, anti-PD-L1 or anti-CTLA-4 therapy, and 30% to 50% of the dose-escalation patients had previously received checkpoint inhibitors. Partial responses occurred in three dose-escalation patients: two with cutaneous melanoma and one with hepatocellular carcinoma. Peripheral TCRbeta sequencing was intended to test whether TCR sequence diversity was altered and clonal T-cell expansion was caused by ivuxolimab. The paper reports the monotherapy dose-escalation portion (N of about 54 patients) of the phase I ivuxolimab trial. Overall study outcomes, separate from this receptor: Which antigens the clonally expanded peripheral T cells were specific for was not determined. Clonal expansion of both CD4+ and CD8+ blood T cells was observed from baseline to week 6 at doses 0.1 to 3.0 mg/kg. After ivuxolimab, expanded clones were on average more numerous among CD8+ T cells than among CD4+ T cells. In the 0.1-3.0 mg/kg groups, partial responders were among the patients with the lowest normalized peripheral clonal expansion, particularly in CD8+ T cells. Low levels of normalized T-cell clonal expansion were also seen in some patients who did not respond.

To sequence the TCRbeta CDR3 region, genomic DNA was isolated from the sorted cells. TCRbeta CDR3 regions were sequenced using the immunoSEQ Assay. Entries here come from immuneACCESS through TCRdb and include only in-frame sequences with V and J called. Some clones fail to appear in such tables; in the studies checked, an unresolved V gene covers under half of the shortfall, and the cause of the remainder is unknown. The sample table shows tens of thousands of clones, and approximately 78% are seen once. The ten top clones hold about 0.41% of the sample. Taken from cysteine to phenylalanine, the CDR3 has 11 residues. The sequence is cut down to CDR3 DNA, 33 bases in frame from base 1. V trim: 6 bases; J trim: 7 bases; unmatched bases: 2. Via the germline V gene, CDR1 is SQVTM and CDR2 ANQGSEA. Regarding this clone: Its binding antigen is unknown. No base qualities exist here, and no much larger clone lies one base off it.

Patients with a history of autoimmune disease or receiving systemic immunosuppression were excluded from the trial. In every dose cohort, peripheral blood was drawn for TCR sequencing at baseline, cycle 4 day 1, and cycle 7 day 1. The samples were drawn from a first-in-human, open-label, multicenter phase I dose-escalation trial of ivuxolimab. Adults with locally advanced or metastatic melanoma, renal cell, hepatocellular, or head and neck squamous cell carcinoma were enrolled in the trial. Before TCR sequencing, CD4+ T cells and CD8+ T cells from peripheral blood were sorted into separate populations.

The source was CD4+ or CD8+ T cells sorted from blood, collected in a trial of the OX40 agonist ivuxolimab. The TCR originated in an adult with an advanced solid tumor such as melanoma, head and neck, liver or kidney cancer. Recombination connected TRBV29-1 to TRBJ2-4; TRBD1 aligns with 8 central bases. CDR3 reads: CSVQGGNIQYF. The sequence in DNA is TGCAGCGTACAGGGGGGTAACATTCAGTACTTC.